Sequencing of this TCR beta chain was carried out in a study of molecular identifiers for immune sequencing clone quantification. General study points: Spiked Jurkat TCR RNA equivalent to one cell reportedly surfaced among some 1 million naive cells.

TCRdb itself ran the PCR reads through MiXCR, one entry per CDR3 protein. There are approximately 550,000 distinct CDR3 sequences in the sample; around 23% occur only once, and roughly 0.79% lies in the top ten. The V gene's germline CDR1 is SEHNR and CDR2 FQNEAQ (reference sequence). This CDR3 comprises 15 residues. V was clipped by 4 bases and J by 2 bases, with 15 bases between them. This clonotype was observed many times. What it binds is unknown. The chain combines TRBV7-9 with TRBJ2-7; a possible D gene is TRBD1 (6 bases). The clonotype originates from a human donor in good health. Some libraries in this study had Jurkat cell RNA spiked in. Specimen: naive CD8+ T cells from blood, with Jurkat cell RNA spiked in. Subset: FACS-sorted CD8+CD4-CCR7+CD45RA+ naive T cells. CDR3 sequence: CASSSSRTATYEQYF. Written as DNA, the CDR3 is TGTGCCAGCAGCTCGTCACGGACAGCCACCTACGAGCAGTACTTC.